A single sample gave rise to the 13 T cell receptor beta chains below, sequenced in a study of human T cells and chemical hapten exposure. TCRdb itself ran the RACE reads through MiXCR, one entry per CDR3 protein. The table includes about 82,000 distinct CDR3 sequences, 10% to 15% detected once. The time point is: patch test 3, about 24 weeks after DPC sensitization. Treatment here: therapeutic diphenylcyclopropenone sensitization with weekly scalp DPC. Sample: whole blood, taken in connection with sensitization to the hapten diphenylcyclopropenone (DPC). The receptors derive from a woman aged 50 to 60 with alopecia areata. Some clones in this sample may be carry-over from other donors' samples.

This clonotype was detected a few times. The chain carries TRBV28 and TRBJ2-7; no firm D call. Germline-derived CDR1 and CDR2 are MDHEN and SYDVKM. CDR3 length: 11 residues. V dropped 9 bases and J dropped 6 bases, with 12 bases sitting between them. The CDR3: CASTSVAEQYF. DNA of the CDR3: TGTGCCAGTACATCCGTGGCCGAGCAGTACTTC.

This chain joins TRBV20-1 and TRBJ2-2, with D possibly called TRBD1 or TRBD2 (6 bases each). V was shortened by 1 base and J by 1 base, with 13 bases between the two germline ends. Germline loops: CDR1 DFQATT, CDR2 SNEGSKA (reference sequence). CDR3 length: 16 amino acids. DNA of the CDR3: TGCAGTGCTAGAGGGTCCAAGGGGGGGAACACCGGGGAGCTGTTTTTT. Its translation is CSARGSKGGNTGELFF.

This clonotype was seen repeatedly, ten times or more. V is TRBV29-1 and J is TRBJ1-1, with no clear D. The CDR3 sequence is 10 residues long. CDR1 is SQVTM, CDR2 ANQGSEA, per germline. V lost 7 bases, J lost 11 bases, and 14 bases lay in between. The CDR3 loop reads CSDSPAGAFF. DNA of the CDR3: TGCAGCGATAGTCCCGCGGGGGCTTTCTTT.

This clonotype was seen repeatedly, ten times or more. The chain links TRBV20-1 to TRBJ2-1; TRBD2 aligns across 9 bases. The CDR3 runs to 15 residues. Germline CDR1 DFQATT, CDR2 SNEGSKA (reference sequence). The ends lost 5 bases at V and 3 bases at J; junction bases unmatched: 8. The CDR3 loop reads CSAYLSGRSYNEQFF. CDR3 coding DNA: TGCAGTGCTTACCTTAGCGGGAGAAGCTACAATGAGCAGTTCTTC.

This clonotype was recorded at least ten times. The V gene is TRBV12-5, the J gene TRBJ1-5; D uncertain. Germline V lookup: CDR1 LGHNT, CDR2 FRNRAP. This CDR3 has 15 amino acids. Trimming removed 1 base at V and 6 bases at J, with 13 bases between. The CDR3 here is CASGLAPTIGQPQHF. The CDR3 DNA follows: TGTGCTAGTGGTTTGGCCCCAACTATCGGTCAGCCCCAGCATTTT.

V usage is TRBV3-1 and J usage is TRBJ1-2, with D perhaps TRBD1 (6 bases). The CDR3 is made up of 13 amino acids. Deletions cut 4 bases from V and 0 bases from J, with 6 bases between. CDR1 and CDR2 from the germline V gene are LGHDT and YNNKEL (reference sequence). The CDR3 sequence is CASSRQANYGYTF. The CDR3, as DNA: TGTGCCAGCAGCCGACAGGCTAACTATGGCTACACCTTC.

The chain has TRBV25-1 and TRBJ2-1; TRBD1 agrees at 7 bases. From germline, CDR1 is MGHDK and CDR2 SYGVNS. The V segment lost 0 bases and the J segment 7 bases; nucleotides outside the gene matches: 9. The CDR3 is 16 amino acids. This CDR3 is CASSEYLGTARNEQFF. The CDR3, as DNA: TGTGCCAGCAGTGAATATCTCGGGACAGCCAGGAATGAGCAGTTCTTC. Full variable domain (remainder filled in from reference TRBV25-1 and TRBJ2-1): EADIYQTPRYLVIGTGKKITLECSQTMGHDKMYWYQQDPGMELHLIHYSYGVNSTEKGDLSSESTVSRIRTEHFPLTLESARPSHTSQYLCASSEYLGTARNEQFFGPGTRLTVL.

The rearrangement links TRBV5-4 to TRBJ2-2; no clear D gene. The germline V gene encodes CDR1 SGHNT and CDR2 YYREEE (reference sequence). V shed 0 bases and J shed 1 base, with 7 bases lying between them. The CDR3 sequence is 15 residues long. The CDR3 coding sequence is TGTGCCAGCAGCTTGGCTTTGGGGAACACCGGGGAGCTGTTTTTT. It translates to CASSLALGNTGELFF. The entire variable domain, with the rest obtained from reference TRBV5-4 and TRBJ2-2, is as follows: ETGVTQSPTHLIKTRGQQVTLRCSSQSGHNTVSWYQQALGQGPQFIFQYYREEENGRGNFPPRFSGLQFPNYSSELNVNALELDDSALYLCASSLALGNTGELFFGEGSRLTVL.

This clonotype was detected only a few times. The CDR3 DNA follows: TGTGCCAGCAGTACAACTAGCGGGGCCTACAATGAGCAGTTCTTC. This gives the protein CASSTTSGAYNEQFF. The J gene is TRBJ2-1, the V gene TRBV7-9; 10 bases match TRBD2. The length of the CDR3 is 15 residues. Germline CDR1 and CDR2: SEHNR and FQNEAQ (reference sequence). J lost 2 bases, V lost 6 bases, and 4 bases had no gene match.

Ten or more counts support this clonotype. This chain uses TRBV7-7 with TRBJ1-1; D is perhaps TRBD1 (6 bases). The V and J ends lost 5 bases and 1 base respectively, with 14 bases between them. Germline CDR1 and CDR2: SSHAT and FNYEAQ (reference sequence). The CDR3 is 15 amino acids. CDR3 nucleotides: TGTGCCAGCAGCCCTTACGGGGGCACGAACACTGAAGCTTTCTTT. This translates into CASSPYGGTNTEAFF.

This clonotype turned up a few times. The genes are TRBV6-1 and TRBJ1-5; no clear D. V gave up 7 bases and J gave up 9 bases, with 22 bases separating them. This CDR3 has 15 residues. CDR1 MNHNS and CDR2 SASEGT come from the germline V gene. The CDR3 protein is CASIRELRNQLPQHF. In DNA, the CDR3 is TGTGCCAGCATAAGGGAATTACGTAATCAGTTGCCCCAGCATTTT.

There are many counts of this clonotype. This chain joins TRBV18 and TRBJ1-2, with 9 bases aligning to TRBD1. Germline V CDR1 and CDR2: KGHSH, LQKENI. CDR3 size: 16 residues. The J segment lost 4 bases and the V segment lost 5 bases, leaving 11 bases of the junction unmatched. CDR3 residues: CASSSRDREDGYGYTF. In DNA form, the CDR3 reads TGTGCCAGCTCATCCCGGGACAGGGAGGACGGCTATGGCTACACCTTC.

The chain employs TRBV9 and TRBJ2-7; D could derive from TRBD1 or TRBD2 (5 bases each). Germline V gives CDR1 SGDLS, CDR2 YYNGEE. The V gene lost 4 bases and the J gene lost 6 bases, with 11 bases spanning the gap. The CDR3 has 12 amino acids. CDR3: CASSPGQGEQYF. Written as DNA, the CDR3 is TGTGCCAGCAGCCCGGGGCAGGGCGAGCAGTACTTC.